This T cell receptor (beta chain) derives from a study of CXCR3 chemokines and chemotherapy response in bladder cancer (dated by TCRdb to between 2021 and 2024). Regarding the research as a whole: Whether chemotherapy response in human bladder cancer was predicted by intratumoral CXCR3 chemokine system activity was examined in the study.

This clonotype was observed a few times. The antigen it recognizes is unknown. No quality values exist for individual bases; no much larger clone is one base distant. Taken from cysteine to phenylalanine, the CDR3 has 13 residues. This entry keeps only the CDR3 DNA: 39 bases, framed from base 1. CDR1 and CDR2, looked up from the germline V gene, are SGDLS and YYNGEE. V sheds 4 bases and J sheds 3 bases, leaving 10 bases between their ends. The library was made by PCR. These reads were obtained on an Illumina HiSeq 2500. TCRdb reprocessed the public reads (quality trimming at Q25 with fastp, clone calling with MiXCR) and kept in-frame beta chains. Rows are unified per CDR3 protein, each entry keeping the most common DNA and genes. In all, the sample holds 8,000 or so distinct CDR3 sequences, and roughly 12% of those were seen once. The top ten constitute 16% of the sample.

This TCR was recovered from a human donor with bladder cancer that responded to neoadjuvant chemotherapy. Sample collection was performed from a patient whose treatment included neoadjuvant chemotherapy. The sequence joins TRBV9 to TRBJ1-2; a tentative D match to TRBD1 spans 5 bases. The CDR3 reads CASSTGHDYGYTF. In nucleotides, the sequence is TGTGCCAGCAGCACAGGACACGACTATGGCTACACCTTC.